The 20 T cell receptor beta chains below were found in one sample sequenced in a study of T cell changes during pregnancy in multiple sclerosis. Sequencing used immunoSEQ multiplex PCR; TCRdb keeps in-frame clones, though not all of them. The table shows around 34,000 clones, with about nine tenths occurring only once. Sample: CD8+ T cells from peripheral blood mononuclear cells, taken in the first trimester of pregnancy. All receptors come from a female donor with multiple sclerosis, enrolled in a pregnancy study.

V gene TRBV6-4 combines with J gene TRBJ2-3, with 7 nucleotides matching TRBD1. The trim removed 0 bases at V and 1 base at J, leaving 4 bases unmatched. The germline V gene has CDR1 MRHNA and CDR2 SNTAGT. The CDR3 runs 16 residues. The CDR3 protein is CASSDSTGQGTDTQYF. The CDR3 nucleotides are TGTGCCAGCAGTGACTCGACAGGACAGGGCACAGATACGCAGTATTTT.

Points on this clone: The junction differs from germline at one of its ends, possibly a read error. V gene TRBV7-9 combines with J gene TRBJ2-5, with 7 positions matching TRBD2. CDR1 and CDR2 (germline): SEHNR, FQNEAQ (reference sequence). The CDR3 has 13 residues. The CDR3 DNA reads TGTGCCAGCAGCCCAGCGGGGACGGCCGACAATGACTTC. Protein sequence: CASSPAGTADNDF.

Here the CDR3 reads CASLTSVVLQETQYF. The CDR3 bases are TGTGCCAGTCTGACTAGCGTGGTACTACAAGAGACCCAGTACTTC. The chain uses TRBV19 and TRBJ2-5; 8 bases line up with TRBD2. Germline trimming cut 8 bases from V and 2 bases from J; bases unmatched to any gene: 10. CDR3 length equals 15 residues. Germline V lookup: CDR1 LNHDA, CDR2 SQIVND (reference sequence).

The genes are TRBV7-9 and TRBJ1-4, with 7 bases matching TRBD1. CDR1 and CDR2 from the germline V gene are SEHNR and FQNEAQ (reference sequence). J was trimmed by 3 bases and V by 5 bases; bases with no gene match: 6. This CDR3 contains 15 residues. CDR3 sequence reads: CASSGQTGPNEKLFF. The CDR3 DNA follows: TGTGCCAGCAGCGGTCAGACAGGGCCTAATGAAAAACTGTTTTTT.

This clone appeared once. Additional DNA sequences in this sample encode the identical CDR3. The chain has TRBV28 and TRBJ2-7; D is uncertain. This CDR3 region has 14 residues. Germline values: CDR1 MDHEN, CDR2 SYDVKM. The V end was cut by 3 bases, the J end by 0 bases, with 9 bases between. CDR3 DNA: TGTGCCAGCAGTTTGGGCCTTAGCTCCTACGAGCAGTACTTC. Amino acids: CASSLGLSSYEQYF.

The gene calls are TRBV5-1 and TRBJ2-7, with 16 bases matching TRBD2. CDR1 and CDR2 from the germline V gene are SGHRS and YFSETQ. The V and J ends lost 0 bases and 4 bases, in that order; junction bases with no gene match: 19. The CDR3 runs to 22 residues. The CDR3 nucleotides are TGCGCCAGCAGCTTGGTCGGGTGGGCCAGAAAGGGACTAGCGGGAGGGCCTTACGAGCAGTACTTC. Residues: CASSLVGWARKGLAGGPYEQYF.

The rearrangement joins TRBV7-6 to TRBJ2-4; TRBD2 is a possible D gene (6 bases). The CDR3 length is 16 residues. V shed 2 bases and J shed 7 bases, with 18 bases lying between them. CDR1 is SGHVS and CDR2 is FNYEAQ in the germline V gene. Here the CDR3 reads CASSLYPGVEGNIQYF. The CDR3 nucleotides read TGTGCCAGCAGCTTATATCCGGGGGTCGAGGGGAACATTCAGTACTTC. The complete variable domain, with remaining parts taken from reference TRBV7-6 and TRBJ2-4, reads GAGVSQSPRYKVTKRGQDVALRCDPISGHVSLYWYRQALGQGPEFLTYFNYEAQQDKSGLPNDRFSAERPEGSISTLTIQRTEQRDSAMYRCASSLYPGVEGNIQYFGAGTRLSVL.

The CDR3 loop reads CASSLGGGAYNEQFF. The CDR3, as DNA: TGTGCCAGCAGCTTGGGGGGAGGGGCCTACAATGAGCAGTTCTTC. This chain joins TRBV5-6 and TRBJ2-1; 7 bases are a match to TRBD2. Germline V gene data show CDR1 as SGHDT and CDR2 as YYEEEE. V was pared by 0 bases and J by 2 bases, with 2 bases of the junction left unmatched. This CDR3 is built from 15 residues.

The chain has TRBV13 and TRBJ2-7, with 8 nucleotides matching TRBD2. This CDR3 region has 14 residues. V lost 5 bases to trimming and J lost 5 bases; unmatched junction nucleotides: 8. Germline V gene sequence: CDR1 PRHDT, CDR2 FYEKMQ (reference sequence). The CDR3, as DNA: TGTGCCAGCAGCCCTCCGGGAGGGGATAACGAGCAGTACTTC. Encoded protein: CASSPPGGDNEQYF.

The chain is built from TRBV2 and TRBJ1-5, with a weak D call TRBD1 (6 bases). The CDR3 is made up of 14 amino acids. Deletions cut 6 bases from V and 7 bases from J, with 16 bases between. CDR1 and CDR2 (germline): SNHLY, FYNNEI. The CDR3 bases are TGTGCCAGCAGGAGGGAAGGGGGAACGCAGCCCCAGCATTTT. It is translated as CASRREGGTQPQHF.

The chain combines TRBV6-6 with TRBJ2-4; D perhaps matches TRBD2 (5 bases). The CDR3 runs 14 residues. Germline CDR1 is MNHNY and CDR2 is SVGAGI (reference sequence). Trimming shortened V by 3 bases and J by 1 base, and 7 bases separated the two germline ends. The CDR3, as DNA: TGTGCCAGCAGTTATGGGGAGGCCAAAAACATTCAGTACTTC. Its translation: CASSYGEAKNIQYF.

The chain links TRBV7-9 to TRBJ2-3; TRBD2 matches at 9 bases. The CDR3 loop spans 16 amino acids. The junction had 8 bases not matched to a gene; V was cut back by 6 bases and J by 1 base. CDR1 is SEHNR and CDR2 is FQNEAQ in the germline V gene (reference sequence). CDR3 amino acids: CASRLPGLAGTDTQYF. In nucleotides, the CDR3 is TGTGCCAGCAGACTTCCGGGACTAGCAGGCACAGATACGCAGTATTTT. Full variable domain (outside the CDR3, taken from reference TRBV7-9 and TRBJ2-3): DTGVSQNPRHKITKRGQNVTFRCDPISEHNRLYWYRQTLGQGPEFLTYFQNEAQLEKSRLLSDRFSAERPKGSFSTLEIQRTEQGDSAMYLCASRLPGLAGTDTQYFGPGTRLTVL.

This chain joins TRBV28 and TRBJ2-1; possibly TRBD1 for D (6 bases). CDR1 is MDHEN, CDR2 SYDVKM, per germline. This CDR3 has 13 residues. V lost 3 bases and J 7 bases, leaving 10 bases between the germline ends. CDR3 sequence: CASSFRDTNEQFF. In nucleotides, the CDR3 is TGTGCCAGCAGTTTCCGGGACACAAATGAGCAGTTCTTC. The complete variable domain, with remaining parts taken from reference TRBV28 and TRBJ2-1, reads DVKVTQSSRYLVKRTGEKVFLECVQDMDHENMFWYRQDPGLGLRLIYFSYDVKMKEKGDIPEGYSVSREKKERFSLILESASTNQTSMYLCASSFRDTNEQFFGPGTRLTVL.

This clone was counted a few times. V gene TRBV27 combines with J gene TRBJ1-4; D is possibly TRBD1 (6 bases). Germline CDR1 and CDR2: MNHEY and SMNVEV (reference sequence). The CDR3 consists of 17 residues. The germline V and J ends were trimmed by 0 bases and 7 bases, with 18 bases remaining between them. The CDR3 DNA follows: TGTGCCAGCAGTTTATCGATAGCCACAGGGATAAGTGAAAAACTGTTTTTT. Translated: CASSLSIATGISEKLFF.

The J gene is TRBJ2-1, the V gene TRBV7-2, with D tentatively TRBD2 (6 bases). The CDR3 has 17 amino acids. CDR1 SGHTA and CDR2 FQGNSA come from the germline V gene. Trimming removed 1 base at V and 2 bases at J, with 15 bases between. In nucleotides, the CDR3 is TGTGCCAGCAGCTTAGGGACCGGCGGGGCCCCCTACAATGAGCAGTTCTTC. Its protein product is CASSLGTGGAPYNEQFF.

The V call is TRBV6-5, the J call TRBJ1-1, with 10 bases lining up with TRBD1. The CDR3 loop spans 16 amino acids. Germline trimming cut 0 bases from V and 3 bases from J; bases unmatched to any gene: 4. CDR1 and CDR2 (germline): MNHEY, SVGAGI. The CDR3 DNA reads as TGTGCCAGCAGTTACTCGGGGGGACAGGGGCACACTGAAGCTTTCTTT. Protein: CASSYSGGQGHTEAFF.

The chain couples TRBV5-1 to TRBJ2-7, with TRBD2 matching 8 bases. The junction had 6 bases not matched to a gene; V was cut back by 4 bases and J by 3 bases. CDR1 is SGHRS and CDR2 is YFSETQ in the germline V gene. There are 14 residues in the CDR3. Here the CDR3 DNA reads TGCGCCAGCAGCGTGCGGAGCGGGAGCTACGAGCAGTACTTC. Its protein product is CASSVRSGSYEQYF.

The genes are TRBV7-9 and TRBJ2-5; D gene ambiguous. CDR3 length equals 14 residues. Looked up from germline, CDR1 is SEHNR and CDR2 is FQNEAQ (reference sequence). V was clipped by 1 base and J by 1 base, with 7 bases between them. This CDR3 reads CASSLVGTQETQYF. CDR3 sequence (DNA): TGTGCCAGCAGCTTAGTGGGCACCCAAGAGACCCAGTACTTC.

The V call is TRBV6-6, the J call TRBJ2-7, with D perhaps TRBD2 (5 bases). This CDR3 is 13 amino acids long. CDR1 is MNHNY, CDR2 SVGAGI, per germline (reference sequence). V lost 2 bases to trimming and J lost 7 bases, with 12 bases between them. In DNA, the CDR3 is TGTGCCAGCAGTTACCTGGAATCGGGAGAGCAGTACTTC. Protein product: CASSYLESGEQYF.

This chain joins TRBV7-6 and TRBJ2-7, with 11 bases lining up with TRBD2. Germline V gives CDR1 SGHVS, CDR2 FNYEAQ. This CDR3 is built from 16 residues. V gave up 5 bases and J gave up 9 bases; unmatched junction bases: 15. The CDR3 region has the DNA TGTGCCAGCAGCCGAGAAATAGCGGGAGGGGATCTTGGGCAGTACTTC. Protein: CASSREIAGGDLGQYF.